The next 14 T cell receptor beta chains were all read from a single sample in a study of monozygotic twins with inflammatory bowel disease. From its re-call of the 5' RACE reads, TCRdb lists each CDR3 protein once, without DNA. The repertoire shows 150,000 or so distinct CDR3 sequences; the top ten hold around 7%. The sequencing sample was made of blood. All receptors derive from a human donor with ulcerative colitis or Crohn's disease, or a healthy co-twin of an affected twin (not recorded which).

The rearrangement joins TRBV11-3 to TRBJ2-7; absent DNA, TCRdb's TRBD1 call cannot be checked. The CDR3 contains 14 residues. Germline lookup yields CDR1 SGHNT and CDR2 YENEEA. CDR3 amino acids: CASSPRTPPYEQYF.

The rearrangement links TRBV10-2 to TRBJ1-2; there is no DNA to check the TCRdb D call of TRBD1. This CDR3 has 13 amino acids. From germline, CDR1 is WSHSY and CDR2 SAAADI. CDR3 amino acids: CATRDAGSYGYTF.

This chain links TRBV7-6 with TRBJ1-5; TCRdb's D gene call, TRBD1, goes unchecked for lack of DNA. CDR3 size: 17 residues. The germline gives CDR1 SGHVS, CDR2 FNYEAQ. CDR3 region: CASSLVPVRGSNQPQHF.

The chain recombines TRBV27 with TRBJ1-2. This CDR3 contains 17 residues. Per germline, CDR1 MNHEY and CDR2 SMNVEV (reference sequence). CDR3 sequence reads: CASSLSFLEYSNYGYTF.

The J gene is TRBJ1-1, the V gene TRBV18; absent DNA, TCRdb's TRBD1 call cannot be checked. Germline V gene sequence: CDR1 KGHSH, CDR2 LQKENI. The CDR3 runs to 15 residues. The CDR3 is CASSRYKGVETEAFF.

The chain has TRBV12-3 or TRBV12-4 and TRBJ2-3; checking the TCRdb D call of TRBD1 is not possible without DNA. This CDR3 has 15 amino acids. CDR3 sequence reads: CASTETGTSTDTQYF.

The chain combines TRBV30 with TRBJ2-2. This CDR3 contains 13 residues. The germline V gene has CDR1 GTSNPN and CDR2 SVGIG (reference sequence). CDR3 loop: CAWSEANTGELFF. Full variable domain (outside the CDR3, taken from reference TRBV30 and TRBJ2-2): SQTIHQWPATLVQPVGSPLSLECTVEGTSNPNLYWYRQAAGRGLQLLFYSVGIGQISSEVPQNLSASRPQDRQFILSSKKLLLSDSGFYLCAWSEANTGELFFGEGSRLTVL.

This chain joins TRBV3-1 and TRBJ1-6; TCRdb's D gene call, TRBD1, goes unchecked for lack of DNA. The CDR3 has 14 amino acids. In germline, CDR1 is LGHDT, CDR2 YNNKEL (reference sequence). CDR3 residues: CASSLGRVNSPLHF. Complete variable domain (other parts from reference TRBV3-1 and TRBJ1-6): DTAVSQTPKYLVTQMGNDKSIKCEQNLGHDTMYWYKQDSKKFLKIMFSYNNKELIINETVPNRFSPKSPDKAHLNLHINSLELGDSAVYFCASSLGRVNSPLHFGNGTRLTVT.

The CDR3 spells CATRLPGLPTDTQYF. The chain combines TRBV15 with TRBJ2-3; TCRdb proposes TRBD2, but this gene call is untestable without DNA. The CDR3 extends over 15 amino acids. Germline CDR1 is LNHNV and CDR2 is YYDKDF (reference sequence).

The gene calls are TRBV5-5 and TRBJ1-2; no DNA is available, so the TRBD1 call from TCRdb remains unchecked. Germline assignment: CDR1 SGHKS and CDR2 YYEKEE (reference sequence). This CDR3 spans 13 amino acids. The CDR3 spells CASSLRTGVGYTF.

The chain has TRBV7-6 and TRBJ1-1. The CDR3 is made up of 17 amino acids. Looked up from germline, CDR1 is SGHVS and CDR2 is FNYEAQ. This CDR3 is CASSRDPNQVVLTEAFF.

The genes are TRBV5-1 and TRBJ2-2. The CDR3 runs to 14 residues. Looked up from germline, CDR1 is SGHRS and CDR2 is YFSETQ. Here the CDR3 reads CASSFHGTTGELFF.

CDR3 loop: CSARDAADPGNTIYF. The V and J genes are TRBV20-1 and TRBJ1-3. This CDR3 comprises 15 residues. Germline V gives CDR1 DFQATT, CDR2 SNEGSKA (reference sequence).

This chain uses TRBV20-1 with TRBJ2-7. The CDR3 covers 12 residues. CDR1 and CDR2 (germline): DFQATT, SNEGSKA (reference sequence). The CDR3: CSAHPDPYEQYF.